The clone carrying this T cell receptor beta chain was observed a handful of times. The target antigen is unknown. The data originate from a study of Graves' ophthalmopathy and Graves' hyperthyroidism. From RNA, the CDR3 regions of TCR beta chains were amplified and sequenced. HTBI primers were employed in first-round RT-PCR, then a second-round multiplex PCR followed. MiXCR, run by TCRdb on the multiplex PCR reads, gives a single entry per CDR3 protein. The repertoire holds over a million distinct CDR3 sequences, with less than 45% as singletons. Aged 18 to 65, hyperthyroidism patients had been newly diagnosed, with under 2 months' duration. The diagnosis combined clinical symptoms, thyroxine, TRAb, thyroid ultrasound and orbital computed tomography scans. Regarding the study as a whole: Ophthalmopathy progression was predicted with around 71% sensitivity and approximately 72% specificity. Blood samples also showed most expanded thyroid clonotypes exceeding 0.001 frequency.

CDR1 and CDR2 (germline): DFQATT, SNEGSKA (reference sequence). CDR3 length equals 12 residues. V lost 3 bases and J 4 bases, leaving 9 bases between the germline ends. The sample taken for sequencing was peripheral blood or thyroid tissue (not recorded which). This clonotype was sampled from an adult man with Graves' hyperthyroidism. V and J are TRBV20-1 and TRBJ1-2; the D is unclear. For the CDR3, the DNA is TGCAGTGCTAGTAAGGGCATCTATGGCTACACCTTC. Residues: CSASKGIYGYTF.